The rows below give T cell receptor beta chains drawn from one sample of a study of vaccination effects on CD4 cells after COVID-19. Sequenced by immunoSEQ multiplex PCR; TCRdb stores in-frame clones only, minus some. The data contain around 50,000 clones, over 60% of them singletons. Their antigens remain unidentified. Source: CD4+ T cells from PBMCs cultured without peptide, taken after COVID-19 vaccination. These receptors were obtained from a human donor who had a prior SARS-CoV-2 infection. The CDR3 runs from the conserved cysteine through the conserved F or W. The D gene is left open where the match is weak.

CDR3 length: 14; V gene: TRBV2; D gene: -; J gene: TRBJ1-4; CDR3 DNA: TGTGCCAGCAGTGGCTGGACAGAAAATGAAAAACTGTTTTTT; CDR3 protein: CASSGWTENEKLFF
CDR3 length: 15; V gene: TRBV11-1; D gene: -; J gene: TRBJ2-3; CDR3 DNA: TGTGCCAGCAGCTTCAGGGTACCTGGGGTGGATACGCAGTATTTT; CDR3 protein: CASSFRVPGVDTQYF
CDR3 length: 12; V gene: TRBV30; D gene: -; J gene: TRBJ2-7; CDR3 DNA: TGTGCCTGGGGGCAGACATCCTACGAGCAGTACTTC; CDR3 protein: CAWGQTSYEQYF
CDR3 length: 14; V gene: TRBV19; D gene: -; J gene: TRBJ1-5; CDR3 DNA: TGTGCCAGTCATCACAGAACTAGCAATCAGCCCCAGCATTTT; CDR3 protein: CASHHRTSNQPQHF
CDR3 length: 13; V gene: TRBV29-1; D gene: -; J gene: TRBJ1-4; CDR3 DNA: TGCAGCGGCCGGGGGGCAACTAATGAAAAACTGTTTTTT; CDR3 protein: CSGRGATNEKLFF
CDR3 length: 13; V gene: TRBV12-3/TRBV12-4; D gene: -; J gene: TRBJ1-2; CDR3 DNA: TGTGCCAGCAGTCTCGGGGTTAACTATGGCTACACCTTC; CDR3 protein: CASSLGVNYGYTF
CDR3 length: 12; V gene: TRBV12-3/TRBV12-4; D gene: -; J gene: TRBJ2-5; CDR3 DNA: TGTGCCAGCAGTACCAGCATCGAGACCCAGTACTTC; CDR3 protein: CASSTSIETQYF
CDR3 length: 14; V gene: TRBV2; D gene: -; J gene: TRBJ2-7; CDR3 DNA: TGTGCCAGCAGGGTACAGGGCCCTTCTCCATGGCAGTACTTC; CDR3 protein: CASRVQGPSPWQYF
CDR3 length: 14; V gene: TRBV30; D gene: -; J gene: TRBJ2-3; CDR3 DNA: TGTGCCTGGAGTAGGGGGGTGGCCACAGATACGCAGTATTTT; CDR3 protein: CAWSRGVATDTQYF
CDR3 length: 11; V gene: TRBV2; D gene: -; J gene: TRBJ2-1; CDR3 DNA: TGTGCCAGCAGTACCTACAATGAGCAGTTCTTC; CDR3 protein: CASSTYNEQFF
CDR3 length: 14; V gene: TRBV5-1; D gene: TRBD1; J gene: TRBJ2-3; CDR3 DNA: TGCGCCAGCAGCTTTGACAGGGTGACAGATACGCAGTATTTT; CDR3 protein: CASSFDRVTDTQYF
CDR3 length: 20; V gene: TRBV18; D gene: TRBD2; J gene: TRBJ2-7; CDR3 DNA: TGTGCCAGCTCACCCTCCCTGACTAGCCCCCACTCCCCCTGGTCCTACGAGCAGTACTTC; CDR3 protein: CASSPSLTSPHSPWSYEQYF
CDR3 length: 18; V gene: TRBV10-3; D gene: -; J gene: TRBJ2-7; CDR3 DNA: TGTGCCATCAGTGACACCCAGCAGACAGTAATAGTCCCCTACGAGCAGTACTTC; CDR3 protein: CAISDTQQTVIVPYEQYF
CDR3 length: 14; V gene: TRBV2; D gene: -; J gene: TRBJ1-5; CDR3 DNA: TGTGCCAGCAGTGAACAAGGGATTGATCAGCCCCAGCATTTT; CDR3 protein: CASSEQGIDQPQHF
CDR3 length: 15; V gene: TRBV11-2; D gene: -; J gene: TRBJ2-7; CDR3 DNA: TGTGCCAGCAGCTTTAGGACCAGTCACTCCTACGAGCAGTACTTC; CDR3 protein: CASSFRTSHSYEQYF
CDR3 length: 14; V gene: TRBV27; D gene: -; J gene: TRBJ2-2; CDR3 DNA: TGTGCCACTACCCCCAGGATGGAGACCGGGGAGCTGTTTTTT; CDR3 protein: CATTPRMETGELFF
CDR3 length: 14; V gene: TRBV7-2; D gene: -; J gene: TRBJ2-7; CDR3 DNA: TGTGCCAGCAGCTTAGAGCCCAATGGTGGCGAGCAGTACTTC; CDR3 protein: CASSLEPNGGEQYF
CDR3 length: 14; V gene: TRBV5-6; D gene: TRBD1; J gene: TRBJ1-1; CDR3 DNA: TGTGCCAGCAGCTTCGGACAGGGCGACACTGAAGCTTTCTTT; CDR3 protein: CASSFGQGDTEAFF
CDR3 length: 14; V gene: TRBV6-5; D gene: -; J gene: TRBJ2-2; CDR3 DNA: TGTGCCAGCAGCCCGACAGCGTTCACCGGGGAGCTGTTTTTT; CDR3 protein: CASSPTAFTGELFF
CDR3 length: 13; V gene: TRBV5-1; D gene: -; J gene: TRBJ2-5; CDR3 DNA: TGCGCCAGCAGCCTGGTAATCGGTGAGACCCAGTACTTC; CDR3 protein: CASSLVIGETQYF
CDR3 length: 17; V gene: TRBV20-1; D gene: TRBD2; J gene: TRBJ2-3; CDR3 DNA: TGCAGTGCTAGTGCAGTTCTAGCGGGAGTTTCCACAGATACGCAGTATTTT; CDR3 protein: CSASAVLAGVSTDTQYF
CDR3 length: 13; V gene: TRBV7-9; D gene: -; J gene: TRBJ2-3; CDR3 DNA: TGTGCCAGCAGCTCAGGGGTTCCAGATACGCAGTATTTT; CDR3 protein: CASSSGVPDTQYF
CDR3 length: 16; V gene: TRBV18; D gene: -; J gene: TRBJ2-5; CDR3 DNA: TGTGCCAGCTCACCAGGAGGGCCCACCACGGGCGAGACCCAGTACTTC; CDR3 protein: CASSPGGPTTGETQYF
CDR3 length: 15; V gene: TRBV2; D gene: TRBD1; J gene: TRBJ2-2; CDR3 DNA: TGTGCCAGCAGTGAGGACAGGGGGCCTGCCGGGGAGCTGTTTTTT; CDR3 protein: CASSEDRGPAGELFF
CDR3 length: 16; V gene: TRBV7-3; D gene: TRBD2; J gene: TRBJ2-5; CDR3 DNA: TGTGCCAGCAGCTTAAACCCCCTAGCGGGGCAAGAGACCCAGTACTTC; CDR3 protein: CASSLNPLAGQETQYF